This TCR beta chain is from a study of Tregs in tolerant kidney transplant recipients. Study-wide results and caveats: No direct test of biological reproducibility was done here.

Sequencing used immunoSEQ multiplex PCR; TCRdb keeps in-frame clones, though not all of them. The table lists about 64,000 clones, around 87% of them singletons. The nonmyeloablative bone marrow transplants came from related graft donors, with transient mixed chimerism. Trimming removed 6 bases at V and 4 bases at J, with 21 bases between. This CDR3 contains 16 residues. Germline assignment: CDR1 SGDLS and CDR2 YYNGEE. Remarks on this clone: Its antigen remains unidentified.

The receptor's source is a human patient who received a combined kidney and bone marrow transplant. Some T cells could come from the graft donor. The chain links TRBV9 to TRBJ2-3; D gene ambiguous. This material consisted of CD4+ T cells from blood (PBMCs), taken 6 months after the transplant. CDR3 coding DNA: TGTGCCAGCAATACAGTTGGGTGGATGAACGCAGATACGCAGTATTTT. Translated: CASNTVGWMNADTQYF.